The 12 T cell receptor beta chains below come from one sample, sequenced in a study of Graves' ophthalmopathy and Graves' hyperthyroidism. TCR beta CDR3 regions were amplified from RNA transcripts. The first-round RT-PCR employed HTBI primers together with the Qiagen OneStep RT-PCR kit. A multiplex PCR was then performed as the second round. MiXCR, run by TCRdb on the multiplex PCR reads, gives a single entry per CDR3 protein. The data show roughly 500,000 distinct CDR3 sequences, around an eighth seen once. Specimen: blood. These receptors were collected from a woman in her twenties or thirties with Graves' ophthalmopathy.

This clonotype was counted ten times or more. This sequence joins TRBV11-2 and TRBJ2-5; weak D call: TRBD1 (6 bases). Per germline, CDR1 SGHAT and CDR2 FQNNGV. CDR3 length equals 14 residues. V was clipped by 5 bases and J by 7 bases, with 17 bases between them. CDR3 sequence (DNA): TGTGCCAGCAGCGCGACACAGGGCTTCGGGACCCAGTACTTC. This translates into CASSATQGFGTQYF.

This clonotype came up many times. Germline and junction disagree at one end, which may indicate a read error. The chain uses TRBV28 and TRBJ2-7, with D unresolved. Germline-derived CDR1 and CDR2 are MDHEN and SYDVKM. The CDR3 covers 13 residues. The CDR3 loop is CASSFGQSCEQYF. The CDR3 DNA reads TGTGCCAGCAGTTTTGGTCAGTCCTGCGAGCAGTACTTC. The full variable domain, in which reference TRBV28 and TRBJ2-7 provide the parts outside the CDR3, is DVKVTQSSRYLVKRTGEKVFLECVQDMDHENMFWYRQDPGLGLRLIYFSYDVKMKEKGDIPEGYSVSREKKERFSLILESASTNQTSMYLCASSFGQSCEQYFGPGTRLTVT.

This clonotype was seen ten or more times. This sequence joins TRBV7-9 and TRBJ2-5, with D maybe TRBD1 (5 bases). Germline loops: CDR1 SEHNR, CDR2 FQNEAQ (reference sequence). Trimming cost V 4 bases and J 0 bases, with 15 bases left between them. The CDR3 has 16 residues. The CDR3 DNA reads as TGTGCCAGCAGCTCCAGACAGTCTGCCTACCAAGAGACCCAGTACTTC. Its translation: CASSSRQSAYQETQYF.

This clonotype was seen many times. The V call is TRBV27, the J call TRBJ2-2; maybe TRBD1 (6 bases). The germline V gene encodes CDR1 MNHEY and CDR2 SMNVEV (reference sequence). The V gene lost 7 bases and the J gene lost 3 bases, with 12 bases spanning the gap. The CDR3 runs to 14 residues. The CDR3 sequence: CASKWTVDTGELFF. CDR3 in DNA: TGTGCCAGCAAGTGGACAGTCGACACCGGGGAGCTGTTTTTT.

For this clonotype: This may arise from a read error, as a much more abundant clone is one base away. The rearrangement links TRBV7-2 to TRBJ2-5; 8 nucleotides line up with TRBD1. This CDR3 has 13 amino acids. From germline, CDR1 is SGHTA and CDR2 FQGNSA. CDR3 loop: CASSWDRQETKYF. The CDR3 DNA follows: TGTGCCAGCAGCTGGGACAGGCAAGAGACCAAGTACTTC.

This clonotype came up many times. The V gene is TRBV28, the J gene TRBJ2-7; no firm D call. CDR3 length: 14 amino acids. V lost 4 bases and J 4 bases, leaving 14 bases between the germline ends. In germline, CDR1 is MDHEN, CDR2 SYDVKM. This chain's CDR3 is CASSSSRPFYEQYF. The CDR3 bases are TGTGCCAGCAGTTCTTCTAGGCCTTTTTACGAGCAGTACTTC.

This clonotype was seen just once. This chain links TRBV27 with TRBJ1-5; D ambiguous. Germline CDR1 reads MNHEY; CDR2 reads SMNVEV (reference sequence). This CDR3 has 15 amino acids. Trimming left V 3 bases short and J 4 bases short, with 13 bases between. Written as DNA, the CDR3 is TGTGCCAGCAGTTTTAGGCGGGGTGGGAATCAGCCCCAGCATTTT. It codes for CASSFRRGGNQPQHF.

This clonotype was recorded once. This may be a read error: a much more frequent sequence differs by one nucleotide. The V gene is TRBV4-1, the J gene TRBJ2-5, with D perhaps matching TRBD2 (6 bases). The germline V gene encodes CDR1 MGHRA and CDR2 YSYEKL. The CDR3 has 13 amino acids. The CDR3 DNA reads as TGCGCCAGCAGCTCTAGCGTACAAGTGACCCAGTACTTC. Translating it yields CASSSSVQVTQYF.

Many counts were recorded for this clonotype. The genes are TRBV15 and TRBJ2-7; D unresolved. V was shortened by 0 bases and J by 4 bases, with 19 bases between the two germline ends. CDR1 and CDR2 (germline): LNHNV, YYDKDF (reference sequence). CDR3 length: 17 amino acids. The CDR3 sequence: CATSRDWSRTNPYEQYF. DNA of the CDR3: TGTGCCACCAGCAGAGATTGGAGTCGCACCAATCCTTACGAGCAGTACTTC.

The V call is TRBV11-2, the J call TRBJ2-5, with 10 bases matching TRBD2. With V trimmed by 1 base and J by 4 bases, 12 bases remained unmatched. Germline V gene sequence: CDR1 SGHAT, CDR2 FQNNGV. The CDR3 totals 18 residues. As DNA, the CDR3 is TGTGCCAGCAGCTTAGTATTATCGAGCGGGGGGGCTTCAGAGACCCAGTACTTC. Protein sequence: CASSLVLSSGGASETQYF.

This clonotype was seen at least ten times. In nucleotides, the CDR3 is TGTGCCAGTAGTATGAGTGACCCCATCTACGAGCAGTACTTC. Protein sequence: CASSMSDPIYEQYF. This chain joins TRBV19 and TRBJ2-7, with unresolved D. CDR3 size: 14 residues. Germline CDR1 reads LNHDA; CDR2 reads SQIVND (reference sequence). Trimming removed 3 bases from V and 3 bases from J, with 12 bases in between.

The chain has TRBV2 and TRBJ2-5; D unclear. The germline V and J ends were trimmed by 5 bases and 5 bases, with 15 bases remaining between them. Germline V gives CDR1 SNHLY, CDR2 FYNNEI. The CDR3 covers 14 residues. DNA for the CDR3: TGTGCCAGCAGTATCTCCAAGAGCTCGGAGACCCAGTACTTC. Its protein product is CASSISKSSETQYF.